This entry describes one T cell receptor beta chain. Its matching antigen is unknown. The data derive from a study of beta chain features in type 1 diabetes. Overall study results and limits: More deletions and fewer insertions at VDJ junctions were found in patients with type 1 diabetes. TCRB CDR3s from Type 1 diabetes patients were moderately but significantly shorter in all four CD4+ subsets.

As every portion of the isolated RNA was reverse transcribed, the sequencing read expressed TCRB transcripts. Sequencing used immunoSEQ multiplex PCR; TCRdb keeps in-frame clones, though not all of them. The data hold fewer than 450,000 clones, with roughly 13% observed a single time. The CDR3 is 14 amino acids. Germline values: CDR1 SGHRS, CDR2 YFSETQ. V shed 2 bases and J shed 13 bases, with 19 bases lying between them. In total, each donor contributed a single heparinised blood draw that averaged about 120 mL. CD45RO/CCR7/CD25/CD127/CD95/CD27 staining was used to isolate CD4+ naive, central memory, regulatory and stem cell-like memory cells by sorting. Sorted cells reached over 98% purity in every population.

This TCR was sampled from a woman aged 18-35 years with type 1 diabetes. The sequenced sample was naive CD4+ T cells from blood. The J gene is TRBJ2-1, the V gene TRBV5-1; the D gene is possibly TRBD1 (5 bases). The CDR3 sequence: CASSLEDTSHEQFF. CDR3 DNA: TGCGCCAGCAGCTTAGAGGACACCTCCCACGAACAGTTCTTC.